This T cell receptor beta chain was captured by sequencing in a study of blood T cell repertoires in COVID-19. Study overall: Collection of acute and convalescent COVID-19 samples took place in the United States, Italy and Spain. Nucleic acid was either cDNA or gDNA, and it came from T cells, B-cell-depleted T cells, or PBMCs.

How the authors handled the data: Using reference gene primer amplification, nucleated cell counts were estimated. TCRdb keeps only in-frame clones here, not all; method: immunoSEQ multiplex PCR. V and J calls and clone size come straight from that table; D and trimming were deduced from the DNA. The top ten clones hold 1.5% to 1.7% of a sample with more than 95,000 clones, about 88% of them seen once. The sequence came from a human donor in a cohort sampled during active COVID-19. What was sequenced was peripheral blood.

The CDR3 here is CASSLRVRTNTGELFF. CDR3 DNA: TGTGCCAGCAGCTTGAGGGTCCGAACGAACACCGGGGAGCTGTTTTTT. This chain connects TRBV11-2 to TRBJ2-2; D is possibly TRBD2 (5 bases). CDR1 and CDR2 from the germline V gene are SGHAT and FQNNGV. The V gene lost 3 bases and the J gene lost 0 bases, with 11 bases spanning the gap. The CDR3 covers 16 residues.